These T cell receptor beta chains were read from a single sample in a study of shared clonotypes between healthy human individuals. Here immunoSEQ multiplex PCR was the method, and the copy in TCRdb shows in-frame clones only, minus some. The sample yields about 690,000 clones, about 90% seen once. The sample comprised memory CD8+ T cells from PBMCs. The receptor set was obtained from a man aged 18 to 30 in good health. Some clones in this sample may be carry-over from other donors' samples. CDR3s leave out the opening cysteine and the closing phenylalanine or tryptophan. D genes are given only for firm matches. The listing skips clone size in some rows; elsewhere it reads once, few, many or a size class.

clone size	D gene	J gene	V gene	CDR3 protein
NA	NA	TRBJ1-2	TRBV4-1	ASSQVLEGPYT
NA	NA	TRBJ2-1	TRBV6-5	ASSYSRRDEQF
once	NA	TRBJ2-7	TRBV27	ASSSRDIYGEQY
NA	NA	TRBJ2-7	TRBV5-6	ASSLAGLHEQY
once	NA	TRBJ2-5	TRBV6-6	ASTSSVLSSQETQY
NA	NA	TRBJ1-2	TRBV4-3	ASSQVPGTAYGYT
NA	NA	TRBJ2-7	TRBV7-9	ASSSRSGDPYEQY
NA	NA	TRBJ2-7	TRBV18	ASSPRQESYEQY
once	NA	TRBJ2-1	TRBV15	ATSRLPLQGNEQF
NA	NA	TRBJ2-7	TRBV5-5	ASSPPMIYEQY
NA	TRBD2	TRBJ2-1	TRBV15	ATSRDRGPGLAGGSPYNEQF
NA	TRBD1	TRBJ2-7	TRBV7-9	ASSPRTGSTYEQY
NA	NA	TRBJ2-1	TRBV5-6	ASSSTGLRNEQF
NA	NA	TRBJ1-2	TRBV6-5	ASSYSPSSNYGYT
NA	TRBD1	TRBJ2-6	TRBV4-1	ASSQSPRTGVAGANVLT
NA	TRBD2	TRBJ2-1	TRBV9	ASSVEGRTSGTYSSYNEQF
few	NA	TRBJ1-5	TRBV4-1	ASSQGAGDQPQH
NA	NA	TRBJ2-2	TRBV6-1	ASRLGTSTGELF
once	NA	TRBJ2-1	TRBV29-1	SVELGLLGGRPYNEQF
NA	NA	TRBJ2-7	TRBV5-6	ASSLRGVAYEQY
NA	NA	TRBJ2-7	TRBV14	ASSQGRGFYEQY
few	TRBD1	TRBJ1-1	TRBV11-3	ASSSRDRGVNTEAF
NA	NA	TRBJ2-2	TRBV14	ASSQVSGREVEHRGAV
NA	NA	TRBJ1-3	TRBV10-3	AISDGGNTIY
once	NA	TRBJ1-6	TRBV5-6	ASSLVGVINSPLH
NA	TRBD2	TRBJ2-1	TRBV27	ASSLTSGTYNEQF
NA	NA	TRBJ1-4	TRBV6-5	ASTLDGFVEKLF
NA	TRBD1	TRBJ1-1	TRBV19	ASHPDRDTEAF
NA	NA	TRBJ1-1	TRBV5-8	ASSLGENTEAF
NA	TRBD1	TRBJ1-2	TRBV27	ASTLSPRDSNGYT
NA	NA	TRBJ1-1	TRBV19	ASSLGGEGVNTEAF
once	NA	TRBJ2-1	TRBV29-1	SGKGVSFYNEQF
NA	NA	TRBJ2-1	TRBV29-1	SVQGGIYNEQF